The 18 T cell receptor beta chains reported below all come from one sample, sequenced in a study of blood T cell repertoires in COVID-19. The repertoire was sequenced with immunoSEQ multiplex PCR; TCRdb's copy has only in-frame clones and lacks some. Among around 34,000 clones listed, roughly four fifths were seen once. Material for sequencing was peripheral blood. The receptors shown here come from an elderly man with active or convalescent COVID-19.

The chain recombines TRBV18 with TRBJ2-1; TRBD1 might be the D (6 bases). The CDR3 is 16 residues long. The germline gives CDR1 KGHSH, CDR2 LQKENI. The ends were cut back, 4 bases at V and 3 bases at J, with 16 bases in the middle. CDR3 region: CASSQLQGDGYNEQFF. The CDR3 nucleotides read TGTGCCAGCTCACAGCTACAGGGAGATGGCTACAATGAGCAGTTCTTC.

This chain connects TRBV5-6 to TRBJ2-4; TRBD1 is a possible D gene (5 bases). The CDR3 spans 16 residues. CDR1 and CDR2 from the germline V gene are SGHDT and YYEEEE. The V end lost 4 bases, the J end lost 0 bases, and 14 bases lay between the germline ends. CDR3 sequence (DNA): TGTGCCAGCAGCGCTACAGGTACTCTAGCCAAAAACATTCAGTACTTC. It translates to CASSATGTLAKNIQYF.

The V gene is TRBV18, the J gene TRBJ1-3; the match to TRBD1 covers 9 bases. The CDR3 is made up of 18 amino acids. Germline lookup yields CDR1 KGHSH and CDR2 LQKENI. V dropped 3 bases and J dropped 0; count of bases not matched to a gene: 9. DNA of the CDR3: TGTGCCAGCTCACCTGAGGGACAGGGCCTTCTCTCTGGAAACACCATATATTTT. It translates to CASSPEGQGLLSGNTIYF.

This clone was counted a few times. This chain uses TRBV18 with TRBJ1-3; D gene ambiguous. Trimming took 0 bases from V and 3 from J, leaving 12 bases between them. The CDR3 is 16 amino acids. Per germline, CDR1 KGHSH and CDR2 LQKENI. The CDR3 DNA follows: TGTGCCAGCTCACCACCTTTCGAAACAGATGGAAACACCATATATTTT. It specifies CASSPPFETDGNTIYF.

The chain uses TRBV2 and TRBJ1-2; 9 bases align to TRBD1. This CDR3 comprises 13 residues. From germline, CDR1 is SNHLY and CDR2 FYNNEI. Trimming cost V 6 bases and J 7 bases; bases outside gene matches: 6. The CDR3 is CASREDRGSGYTF. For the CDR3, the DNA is TGTGCCAGCAGGGAGGACAGGGGATCTGGCTACACCTTC.

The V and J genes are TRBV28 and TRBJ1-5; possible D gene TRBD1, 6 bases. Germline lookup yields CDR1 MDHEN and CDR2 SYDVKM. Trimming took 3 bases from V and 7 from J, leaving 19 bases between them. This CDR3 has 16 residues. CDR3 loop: CASSLPSGAGGQPQHF. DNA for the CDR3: TGTGCCAGCAGTTTGCCCTCGGGGGCGGGGGGGCAGCCCCAGCATTTT.

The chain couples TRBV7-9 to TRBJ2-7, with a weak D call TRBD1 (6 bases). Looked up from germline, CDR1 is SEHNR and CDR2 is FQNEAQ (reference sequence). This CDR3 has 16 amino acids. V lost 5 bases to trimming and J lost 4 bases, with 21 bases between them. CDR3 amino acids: CASSQGTTIRNYEQYF. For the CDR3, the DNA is TGTGCCAGCAGCCAGGGGACCACGATCAGGAATTACGAGCAGTACTTC.

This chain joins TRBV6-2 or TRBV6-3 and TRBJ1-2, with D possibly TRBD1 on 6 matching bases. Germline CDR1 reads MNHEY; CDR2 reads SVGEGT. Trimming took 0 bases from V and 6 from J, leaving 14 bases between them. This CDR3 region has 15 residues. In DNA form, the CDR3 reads TGTGCCAGCAGTTACTCGTTTGGCAGGGGTGATGGCTACACCTTC. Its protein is CASSYSFGRGDGYTF.

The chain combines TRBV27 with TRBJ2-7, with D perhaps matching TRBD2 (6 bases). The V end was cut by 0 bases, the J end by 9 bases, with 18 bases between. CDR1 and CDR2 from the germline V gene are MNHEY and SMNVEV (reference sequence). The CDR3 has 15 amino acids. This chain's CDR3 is CASSLSGSGGPGQYF. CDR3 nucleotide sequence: TGTGCCAGCAGTTTATCGGGTAGCGGCGGCCCAGGGCAGTACTTC.

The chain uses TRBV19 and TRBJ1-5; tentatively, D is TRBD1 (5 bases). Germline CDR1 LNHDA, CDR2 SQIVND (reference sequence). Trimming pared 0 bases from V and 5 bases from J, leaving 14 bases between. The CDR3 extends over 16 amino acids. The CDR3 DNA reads TGTGCCAGTAGTATAGAGGCAGGGAGGGGCTATCAGCCCCAGCATTTT. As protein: CASSIEAGRGYQPQHF.

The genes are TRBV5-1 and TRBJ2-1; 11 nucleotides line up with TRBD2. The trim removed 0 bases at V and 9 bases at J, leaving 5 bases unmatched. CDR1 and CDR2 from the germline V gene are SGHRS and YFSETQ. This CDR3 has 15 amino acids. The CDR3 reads CASSLGTSGRAEQFF. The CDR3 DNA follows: TGCGCCAGCAGCTTGGGAACTAGCGGGAGAGCTGAGCAGTTCTTC.

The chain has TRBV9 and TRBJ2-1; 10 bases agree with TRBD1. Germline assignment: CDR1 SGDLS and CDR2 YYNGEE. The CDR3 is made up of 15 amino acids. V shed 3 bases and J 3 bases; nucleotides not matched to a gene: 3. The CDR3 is CASSEGQGSYNEQFF. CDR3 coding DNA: TGTGCCAGCAGCGAGGGACAGGGGAGCTACAATGAGCAGTTCTTC.

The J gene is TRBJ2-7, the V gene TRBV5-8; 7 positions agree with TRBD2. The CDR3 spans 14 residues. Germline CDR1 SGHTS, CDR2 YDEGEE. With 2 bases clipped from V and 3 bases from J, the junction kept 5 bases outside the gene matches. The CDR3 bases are TGTGCCAGCAGCTTCCGAAGGGACTACTACGAGCAGTACTTC. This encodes CASSFRRDYYEQYF.

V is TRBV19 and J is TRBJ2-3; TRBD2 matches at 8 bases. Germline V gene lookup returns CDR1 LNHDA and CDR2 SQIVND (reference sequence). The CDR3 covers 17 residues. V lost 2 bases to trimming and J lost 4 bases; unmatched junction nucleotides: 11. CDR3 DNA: TGTGCCAGTAGTATACGACTACTAGCGGTCGTCCCAGATACGCAGTATTTT. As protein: CASSIRLLAVVPDTQYF.

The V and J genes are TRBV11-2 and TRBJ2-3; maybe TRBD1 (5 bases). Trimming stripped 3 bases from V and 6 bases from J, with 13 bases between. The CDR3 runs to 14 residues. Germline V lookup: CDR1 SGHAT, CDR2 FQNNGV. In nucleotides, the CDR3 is TGTGCCAGCAGCTTCTCCAGGGTGGTGGATACGCAGTATTTT. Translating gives CASSFSRVVDTQYF.

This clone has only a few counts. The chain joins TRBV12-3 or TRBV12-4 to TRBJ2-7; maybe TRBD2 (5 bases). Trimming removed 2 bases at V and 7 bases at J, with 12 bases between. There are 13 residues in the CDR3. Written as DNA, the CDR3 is TGTGCCAGCAGTTTAAGCGGAGGCGGGGAGCAGTACTTC. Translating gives CASSLSGGGEQYF.

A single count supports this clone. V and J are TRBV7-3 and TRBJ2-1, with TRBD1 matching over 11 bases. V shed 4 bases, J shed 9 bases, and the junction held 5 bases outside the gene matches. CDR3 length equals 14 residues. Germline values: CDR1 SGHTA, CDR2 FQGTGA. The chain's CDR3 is CASSSGQGAVEQFF. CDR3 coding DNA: TGTGCCAGCAGCTCCGGACAGGGGGCGGTTGAGCAGTTCTTC.

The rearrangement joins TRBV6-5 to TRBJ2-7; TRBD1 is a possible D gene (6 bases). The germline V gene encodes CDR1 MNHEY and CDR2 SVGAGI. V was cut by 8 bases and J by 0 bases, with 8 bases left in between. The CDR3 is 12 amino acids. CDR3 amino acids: CASGGGSYEQYF. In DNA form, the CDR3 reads TGTGCCAGCGGGGGCGGCTCCTACGAGCAGTACTTC.